This entry concerns a single TCR beta chain. Seattle cases were enrolled at active infection and followed longitudinally. This sample was included in a study of blood T cell repertoires in COVID-19. Looking at the study overall: From the United States, Italy and Spain came samples of acute and convalescent COVID-19. Sample material is recorded as cDNA or gDNA derived from T cells, B-cell-depleted T cells, or PBMCs.

CDR3 size: 13 residues. Looked up from germline, CDR1 is SGHDT and CDR2 is YYEEEE. Trimming took off 2 bases at V and 0 bases at J, with 5 bases between the two ends. In the authors' methods: Researchers report that nucleated cell counts were estimated from reference gene primer amplification. Only in-frame clones appear in the TCRdb table, and some are missing; sequencing was by immunoSEQ multiplex PCR. That table gives V, J and clone size, and the DNA gave D and trimming. The repertoire has roughly 300,000 clones, roughly nine tenths of them found once; the top ten carry 12%. The source material was peripheral blood. The rearrangement links TRBV5-6 to TRBJ1-2, with unresolved D. The origin of this receptor is a woman younger than 45 with COVID-19, enrolled during active disease. The CDR3 DNA follows: TGTGCCAGCAGCTTTGAGACTAACTATGGCTACACCTTC. Residues: CASSFETNYGYTF.